The TCR beta chain under discussion was sequenced for a study of OX40 agonist ivuxolimab in advanced cancers. Only in-frame clones appear in the TCRdb table, and some are missing; sequencing was by immunoSEQ multiplex PCR. The table lists about 40,000 clones, about 88% of them singletons. Trimming stripped 2 bases from V and 1 base from J, with 3 bases between. The CDR3 loop spans 12 amino acids. Germline lookup yields CDR1 SGHNT and CDR2 YYREEE (reference sequence). This clone is a singleton in its sample. V is TRBV5-4 and J is TRBJ1-1; D ambiguous. Source: CD4+ or CD8+ T cells sorted from blood, taken in a trial of the OX40 agonist ivuxolimab. The receptor's source is an adult with an advanced solid tumor such as melanoma, head and neck, liver or kidney cancer. The CDR3: CASSFANTEAFF. Written as DNA, the CDR3 is TGTGCCAGCAGCTTCGCGAACACTGAAGCTTTCTTT.